This entry lists 24 T cell receptor beta chains sequenced from one sample in a study of tumor-infiltrating lymphocytes in primary liver carcinoma. TCR beta cDNA was reverse-transcribed from 450 to 500 ng of total RNA. The reaction used a constant-region primer and ProtoScript II reverse transcriptase. Construction of TCR beta libraries relied on three successive nested multiplex PCR rounds employing slightly modified ARM-PCR. Primers for the first two PCR rounds were TRBV1-TRBV30 forward primers and a C-beta reverse primer (approximately 10 cycles per round). Each CDR3 protein gets one entry after TCRdb re-called the multiplex PCR reads with MiXCR. Among roughly 80,000 distinct CDR3 sequences listed, about 70% were seen once. Total RNA and DNA came together from approximately 20-30 mg of bulk tissue without cell sorting. Sequences were obtained from liver tumor tissue from sampling region 4. As for subset: tumor region T4, right-lateral pole. All receptors come from a woman aged 60-70 years with primary liver carcinoma and hepatitis B virus infection.

The rearrangement joins TRBV18 to TRBJ1-1; D gene unclear. V lost 4 bases and J lost 5, with 11 bases in between. CDR3 length: 13 residues. Germline values: CDR1 KGHSH, CDR2 LQKENI. In DNA form, the CDR3 reads TGTGCCAGCTCACGGGCGGGCGGGACTGAAGCTTTCTTT. It specifies CASSRAGGTEAFF.

The V call is TRBV5-8, the J call TRBJ1-5, with 10 bases aligning to TRBD1. Germline CDR1 reads SGHTS; CDR2 reads YDEGEE. This CDR3 is 20 amino acids long. The junction had 14 bases not matched to a gene; V was cut back by 0 bases and J by 2 bases. CDR3 amino acids: CASSLAPTDRGHHGNQPQHF. In nucleotides, the CDR3 is TGTGCCAGCAGCTTGGCCCCTACCGACAGGGGGCACCATGGCAATCAGCCCCAGCATTTT.

This clonotype was found a few times. Since a much larger clone is just one base distant, this may be a read error. This chain connects TRBV5-4 to TRBJ2-6; a possible D gene is TRBD1 (7 bases). Germline V gene lookup returns CDR1 SGHNT and CDR2 YYREEE (reference sequence). Trimming removed 1 base from V and 0 bases from J, with 17 bases in between. This CDR3 region has 19 residues. The CDR3 here is CASSLTGGQYSSGANVLTF. In DNA form, the CDR3 reads TGTGCCAGCAGCTTGACCGGGGGACAGTACTCCTCTGGGGCCAACGTCCTGACTTTC.

The chain links TRBV11-2 to TRBJ2-3; unclear D gene. Trimming left V 10 bases short and J 5 bases short, with 16 bases between. In germline, CDR1 is SGHAT, CDR2 FQNNGV. The CDR3 is 13 residues long. The chain's CDR3 is CATSLDRRDTQYF. The CDR3, as DNA: TGTGCCACCAGTTTAGATCGAAGAGATACGCAGTATTTT.

Turning to this clonotype: The conserved phenylalanine or tryptophan is not found at the CDR3 terminus, so this likely reflects a read error. The chain uses TRBV28 and TRBJ2-3; D gene ambiguous. This CDR3 contains 18 residues. The V gene lost 4 bases and the J gene lost 0 bases, with 20 bases spanning the gap. Germline CDR1 and CDR2: MDHEN and SYDVKM. The CDR3 is CASSSSHKADSSTDTQYL. The CDR3 coding sequence is TGTGCCAGCAGTTCATCCCACAAAGCAGATTCTAGCACAGATACGCAGTATTTA.

Comment on this clonotype: One junction end disagrees with the germline gene, perhaps due to a read error. CDR3 amino acids: CASSYQGAGQPHHF. CDR3 in DNA: TGTGCCAGCAGTTACCAGGGGGCGGGCCAACCCCACCATTTT. The chain joins TRBV6-6 to TRBJ1-5; 8 bases agree with TRBD1. The CDR3 has 14 amino acids. The germline gives CDR1 MNHNY, CDR2 SVGAGI (reference sequence).

In this sample, this clonotype turned up a few times. A junction boundary mismatches the germline segment, possibly from a read error. V and J are TRBV11-3 and TRBJ2-1; TRBD2 aligns across 8 bases. Germline V gene sequence: CDR1 SGHNT, CDR2 YENEEA. The CDR3 is 15 residues long. CDR3 sequence (DNA): TGTACCAGCAGCTTATCCGGGACTAGTGTCGGTGAGCAGTTCTTC. Residues: CTSSLSGTSVGEQFF. The complete variable domain, with remaining parts taken from reference TRBV11-3 and TRBJ2-1, reads EAGVVQSPRYKIIEKKQPVAFWCNPISGHNTLYWYLQNLGQGPELLIRYENEEAVDDSQLPKDRFSAERLKGVDSTLKIQPAELGDSAVYLCTSSLSGTSVGEQFFGPGTRLTVL.

As to this clonotype: Germline is not matched at one junction end, which may reflect a read error. The chain recombines TRBV28 with TRBJ2-3; 7 nucleotides align to TRBD2. Germline assignment: CDR1 MDHEN and CDR2 SYDVKM. This CDR3 region has 15 residues. CDR3 sequence: CAGSRERGGTDTQYF. DNA of the CDR3: TGTGCCGGCAGTCGAGAGCGGGGAGGCACGGATACGCAGTATTTT.

Notes on this clonotype: An end of the junction differs from the germline gene, which may be a read error. The rearrangement links TRBV7-9 to TRBJ2-7; D not resolved. The germline V gene encodes CDR1 SEHNR and CDR2 FQNEAQ (reference sequence). CDR3 length equals 11 residues. For the CDR3, the DNA is TGTGCCAGCAGCTCCCCCTACGAGCAGCACTTC. Residues: CASSSPYEQHF.

Turning to this clonotype: In this CDR3 the conserved last residue, phenylalanine or tryptophan, is missing, so a read error is likely. The chain recombines TRBV5-4 with TRBJ2-2; TRBD1 or TRBD2 may be the D gene (5 bases each). Germline values: CDR1 SGHNT, CDR2 YYREEE (reference sequence). Trimming shortened V by 7 bases and J by 5 bases, and 18 bases separated the two germline ends. The CDR3 has 15 residues. The CDR3 here is CASSTGQAITGELFY. The CDR3 DNA follows: TGTGCCAGCTCCACGGGGCAGGCCATAACCGGGGAGCTGTTTTAT.

As concerns this clonotype: A much larger clone lies one base from this, so it may be a read error. The chain uses TRBV5-4 and TRBJ2-5; D may be TRBD2 (6 bases). CDR1 and CDR2 from the germline V gene are SGHNT and YYREEE (reference sequence). The CDR3 extends over 12 amino acids. The CDR3 here is CASSEREETRYF. The CDR3 nucleotides are TGTGCCAGCAGCGAAAGGGAGGAGACCCGGTACTTC.

This clonotype was found once. At one of its ends the junction is not consistent with the germline gene, which may arise from a read error. The rearrangement links TRBV29-1 to TRBJ2-7; 10 bases agree with TRBD2. This CDR3 contains 14 residues. Germline lookup yields CDR1 SQVTM and CDR2 ANQGSEA. The DNA of the CDR3 is TGTAGCGTCGCCCTTTGGACTAGCGGCTACGAGCACTACTTC. Protein product: CSVALWTSGYEHYF.

The chain is built from TRBV5-1 and TRBJ2-7; 8 bases are a match to TRBD2. This CDR3 is 18 amino acids long. With V trimmed by 4 bases and J by 0 bases, 15 bases remained unmatched. The germline CDR1 and CDR2 sequences are SGHRS and YFSETQ. CDR3 DNA sequence: TGCGCCAGCAGCCACGCACTAGCGGAAGGACAGAGCTCCTACGAGCAGTACTTC. It yields the protein CASSHALAEGQSSYEQYF.

This clonotype has a handful of counts. Given a much more abundant clone one base away, this may be a read error. The V gene is TRBV6-6, the J gene TRBJ2-2, with no clear D. This CDR3 comprises 14 residues. Germline V gene sequence: CDR1 MNHNY, CDR2 SVGAGI (reference sequence). CDR3 bases: TGTGCCGGCAGTATCAGACAAAACACCGGGGAGCTGTTTTTT. Translation: CAGSIRQNTGELFF.

To note about this clonotype: Germline and junction disagree at one end, which may indicate a read error. The chain couples TRBV11-2 to TRBJ2-2; TRBD2 might be the D (5 bases). Germline lookup yields CDR1 SGHAT and CDR2 FQNNGV. The CDR3 loop spans 13 amino acids. CDR3 nucleotide sequence: TGCGCCAACAGCTTTGATAGGACTGGGGAGCTGTTTTTT. Translated, it gives CANSFDRTGELFF. Full variable domain (missing parts from reference TRBV11-2 and TRBJ2-2): EAGVAQSPRYKIIEKRQSVAFWCNPISGHATLYWYQQILGQGPKLLIQFQNNGVVDDSQLPKDRFSAERLKGVDSTLKIQPAKLEDSAVYLCANSFDRTGELFFGEGSRLTVL.

The chain employs TRBV24-1 and TRBJ2-1, with 9 bases that match TRBD2. Germline CDR1 reads KGHDR; CDR2 reads SFDVKD. The CDR3 loop spans 15 amino acids. Unmatched junction bases numbered 2, after V lost 4 bases and J lost 2 bases. This CDR3 reads CATSESSGTYNEQFF. The CDR3, as DNA: TGTGCCACCAGTGAGTCTAGCGGGACCTACAATGAGCAGTTCTTC.

A note on this clonotype: Sequence at one end of the junction differs from germline and may be a read error. CDR3 region: CNVEDPRVRLGYTF. The CDR3 nucleotides read TGTAACGTTGAAGATCCCCGGGTCCGGCTTGGCTACACCTTC. The rearrangement uses TRBV29-1 and TRBJ1-2; D not certain. Germline CDR1 is SQVTM and CDR2 is ANQGSEA. The CDR3 contains 14 residues.

Turning to this clonotype: Germline is not matched at one junction end, which may reflect a read error. The rearrangement uses TRBV5-6 and TRBJ1-2, with 7 bases matching TRBD1. This CDR3 is 13 amino acids long. CDR1 and CDR2 (germline): SGHDT, YYEEEE. CDR3 protein: CTSSLQGNYGYTF. DNA for the CDR3: TGTACCAGCAGCCTACAGGGGAACTATGGCTACACCTTC. Using reference TRBV5-6 and TRBJ1-2 for the parts outside the CDR3, the full variable domain is DAGVTQSPTHLIKTRGQQVTLRCSPKSGHDTVSWYQQALGQGPQFIFQYYEEEERQRGNFPDRFSGHQFPNYSSELNVNALLLGDSALYLCTSSLQGNYGYTFGSGTRLTVV.

Ten or more counts support this clonotype. V gene TRBV4-1 combines with J gene TRBJ2-3; no definite D call. In germline, CDR1 is MGHRA, CDR2 YSYEKL. V was pared by 0 bases and J by 5 bases, with 9 bases between. The CDR3 extends over 14 amino acids. Here the CDR3 DNA reads TGCGCCAGCAGCCAAGAATTTTTGGTAGATACGCAGTATTTT. Translation gives CASSQEFLVDTQYF.

V gene TRBV28 combines with J gene TRBJ2-7, with D possibly being TRBD1 (6 bases). CDR3 size: 12 residues. V was shortened by 6 bases and J by 13 bases, with 19 bases between the two germline ends. CDR1 is MDHEN, CDR2 SYDVKM, per germline. The CDR3 sequence: CASRSGQYEHYF. The CDR3 nucleotides read TGTGCCAGCAGATCGGGACAATACGAACATTACTTC. The full variable domain, completed using reference TRBV28 and TRBJ2-7, is DVKVTQSSRYLVKRTGEKVFLECVQDMDHENMFWYRQDPGLGLRLIYFSYDVKMKEKGDIPEGYSVSREKKERFSLILESASTNQTSMYLCASRSGQYEHYFGPGTRLTVT.

Comments on this clonotype: A read error may produce the germline difference seen at one junction end. The chain has TRBV30 and TRBJ2-7, with 7 bases that match TRBD2. CDR3 length: 14 amino acids. Per the germline V gene, CDR1 is GTSNPN and CDR2 is SVGIG (reference sequence). The CDR3 loop reads CAWSPTSISYDQYF. In DNA, the CDR3 is TGTGCCTGGAGCCCGACTAGCATATCCTACGATCAGTACTTC. Using reference TRBV30 and TRBJ2-7 for the parts outside the CDR3, the full variable domain is SQTIHQWPATLVQPVGSPLSLECTVEGTSNPNLYWYRQAAGRGLQLLFYSVGIGQISSEVPQNLSASRPQDRQFILSSKKLLLSDSGFYLCAWSPTSISYDQYFGPGTRLTVT.

This clonotype was seen ten or more times. The rearrangement joins TRBV5-4 to TRBJ2-5, with D perhaps TRBD2 (5 bases). The length of the CDR3 is 12 residues. Germline CDR1 reads SGHNT; CDR2 reads YYREEE (reference sequence). V lost 4 bases to trimming and J lost 5 bases, with 9 bases between them. CDR3 sequence: CASSEREETQYF. CDR3 sequence (DNA): TGTGCCAGCAGCGAAAGGGAGGAGACCCAGTACTTC.

As concerns this clonotype: At one boundary the junction diverges from the germline segment, which might be a read error. This rearrangement joins TRBV11-2 to TRBJ2-1; TRBD1 is a possible D gene (6 bases). The last part of the DNA fits TRBJ2-7 better; the J call may be wrong. The CDR3 contains 17 residues. The V gene's germline CDR1 is SGHAT and CDR2 FQNNGV. The CDR3 DNA reads as TGTGCCAGCATCTTAGATCAACAGGGTATAGCCTACAATGAGCAGTACTTC. Protein: CASILDQQGIAYNEQYF.

A word on this clonotype: Its ends do not fully match the called genes, so a read error is possible. The rearrangement uses TRBV6-5 and TRBJ2-1, with 11 bases identical to TRBD2. The CDR3 sequence is 18 residues long. Germline V gene data show CDR1 as MNHEY and CDR2 as SVGAGI. The CDR3 nucleotides read TGTACCAGCAGTTCTTTGACTAGCGGGATAAATCGGGACAATGAGCAGTTCTTC. Protein sequence: CTSSSLTSGINRDNEQFF.